These 26 T cell receptor beta chains came from one sample sequenced in a study of blood T cell repertoires in COVID-19. The protocol was immunoSEQ multiplex PCR, while the TCRdb copy is restricted to in-frame clones and leaves out a portion. The table lists 140,000 to 150,000 clones, approximately 90% of them singletons. The sequenced sample was peripheral blood. The source of these receptors is a man in his sixties with active or convalescent COVID-19.

Only one count was recorded for this clone. The CDR3 region has the DNA TGTGCCAGCAGCGTAGCTTCAGGGGGCGCGGGAAAACTGTTTTTT. Protein product: CASSVASGGAGKLFF. The chain carries TRBV9 and TRBJ1-4; 8 bases match TRBD1. Trimming removed 0 bases from V and 10 bases from J; junction bases left unmatched: 8. The germline CDR1 and CDR2 sequences are SGDLS and YYNGEE. The CDR3 extends over 15 amino acids.

CDR3 in DNA: TGTGCCACCAGCAGAGATCCCACAGGGGGGTCACCCCTCCACTTT. As protein: CATSRDPTGGSPLHF. The chain uses TRBV15 and TRBJ1-6; 8 bases are a match to TRBD1. The CDR3 loop spans 15 amino acids. Trimming took 0 bases from V and 10 from J; bases not matched to a gene: 5. Per germline, CDR1 LNHNV and CDR2 YYDKDF (reference sequence).

The chain combines TRBV5-5 with TRBJ2-5; D unresolved. Trimming removed 3 bases from V and 5 bases from J, with 8 bases in between. The CDR3 has 12 residues. CDR1 is SGHKS and CDR2 is YYEKEE in the germline V gene (reference sequence). The chain's CDR3 is CASSSGAETQYF. The CDR3 DNA follows: TGTGCCAGCAGCTCGGGTGCGGAGACCCAGTACTTC.

The chain recombines TRBV19 with TRBJ1-5; no firm D call. V dropped 8 bases and J dropped 2 bases, with 13 bases sitting between them. The CDR3 extends over 14 amino acids. Germline CDR1 and CDR2: LNHDA and SQIVND (reference sequence). CDR3 loop: CASRGREGNQPQHF. The CDR3, as DNA: TGTGCCAGTCGAGGGAGGGAGGGCAATCAGCCCCAGCATTTT.

The chain is built from TRBV7-9 and TRBJ2-3; weak D call: TRBD1 (6 bases). V gave up 3 bases and J gave up 4 bases, with 8 bases separating them. The germline V gene encodes CDR1 SEHNR and CDR2 FQNEAQ (reference sequence). This CDR3 contains 13 residues. CDR3 amino acids: CASSLRTADTQYF. CDR3 nucleotides: TGTGCCAGCAGCTTGAGGACAGCAGATACGCAGTATTTT.

V is TRBV6-1 and J is TRBJ2-7, with 7 bases fitting TRBD1. Germline V CDR1 and CDR2: MNHNS, SASEGT. The CDR3 is 16 amino acids. V was clipped by 4 bases and J by 4 bases; unmatched bases: 13. CDR3 sequence: CASSGVDRDRWYEQYF. The DNA of the CDR3 is TGTGCCAGCAGTGGAGTTGACAGGGACCGGTGGTACGAGCAGTACTTC.

This sequence joins TRBV3-1 (or the pseudogene TRBV3-2) and TRBJ1-5; 8 bases match TRBD1. CDR3 length equals 14 residues. The V gene end was trimmed by 5 bases and the J gene end by 7 bases; junction bases not matched to a gene: 7. From germline, CDR1 is LGHDT and CDR2 YNNKEL (reference sequence). CDR3 in amino acids: CASSKDRAGQPQHF. The CDR3 DNA sequence: TGTGCCAGCAGCAAGGACAGGGCTGGGCAGCCCCAGCATTTT.

The chain combines TRBV11-2 with TRBJ2-7, with D possibly TRBD1 on 6 matching bases. V was pared by 0 bases and J by 2 bases, with 11 bases between. The germline V gene has CDR1 SGHAT and CDR2 FQNNGV. The CDR3 is made up of 15 amino acids. Here the CDR3 DNA reads TGTGCCAGCAGCTTAGACCGGGACAAGACCTACGAGCAGTACTTC. Translated: CASSLDRDKTYEQYF. The entire variable domain, with the rest obtained from reference TRBV11-2 and TRBJ2-7, is as follows: EAGVAQSPRYKIIEKRQSVAFWCNPISGHATLYWYQQILGQGPKLLIQFQNNGVVDDSQLPKDRFSAERLKGVDSTLKIQPAKLEDSAVYLCASSLDRDKTYEQYFGPGTRLTVT.

Here the CDR3 DNA reads TGTGCCAGCAGACGAACGGATGGACAGGCTCTCTCTGGAAACACCATATATTTT. Translating gives CASRRTDGQALSGNTIYF. The chain carries TRBV7-9 and TRBJ1-3, with 7 positions matching TRBD1. After removal of 6 bases from V and 0 bases from J, the junction contained 14 bases not matched to a gene. The CDR3 has 18 amino acids. Per the germline V gene, CDR1 is SEHNR and CDR2 is FQNEAQ (reference sequence).

V is TRBV7-7 and J is TRBJ2-5; a possible D gene is TRBD2 (6 bases). Germline CDR1 and CDR2: SSHAT and FNYEAQ (reference sequence). Trimming took 4 bases from V and 9 from J, leaving 18 bases between them. The CDR3 is 14 amino acids. The CDR3 region has the DNA TGTGCCAGCAGCTCCCGACTAGGCTCGGAGGCCCAGTACTTC. It codes for CASSSRLGSEAQYF.

The V call is TRBV19, the J call TRBJ2-5; D is perhaps TRBD2 (5 bases). The V and J ends lost 1 base and 0 bases respectively, with 6 bases between them. Germline V gene data show CDR1 as LNHDA and CDR2 as SQIVND (reference sequence). This CDR3 contains 14 residues. The CDR3 DNA is TGTGCCAGTAGTATAGCCGGGGACCAAGAGACCCAGTACTTC. Protein sequence: CASSIAGDQETQYF. The full variable domain, in which reference TRBV19 and TRBJ2-5 provide the parts outside the CDR3, is DGGITQSPKYLFRKEGQNVTLSCEQNLNHDAMYWYRQDPGQGLRLIYYSQIVNDFQKGDIAEGYSVSREKKESFPLTVTSAQKNPTAFYLCASSIAGDQETQYFGPGTRLLVL.

The chain couples TRBV6-5 to TRBJ1-2; 8 nucleotides agree with TRBD1. J lost 4 bases, V lost 0 bases, and 4 bases had no gene match. The CDR3 is 15 residues long. Germline values: CDR1 MNHEY, CDR2 SVGAGI. CDR3 protein: CASSYSETGVYGYTF. CDR3 nucleotide sequence: TGTGCCAGCAGTTACTCGGAGACAGGGGTCTATGGCTACACCTTC.

This chain links TRBV27 with TRBJ2-7, with 7 bases matching TRBD2. V dropped 6 bases and J dropped 7; count of bases not matched to a gene: 15. The germline V gene has CDR1 MNHEY and CDR2 SMNVEV (reference sequence). The CDR3 runs to 15 residues. The CDR3 nucleotides are TGTGCCAGCAGAACCCCTAGCGGTAGCTTTTATGAGCAGTACTTC. Translation: CASRTPSGSFYEQYF.

This chain joins TRBV7-8 and TRBJ2-7; 7 bases fit TRBD1. Germline V gene sequence: CDR1 SGHVS, CDR2 FQNEAQ. The CDR3 loop spans 14 amino acids. The ends lost 3 bases at V and 2 bases at J; junction bases unmatched: 4. The CDR3 bases are TGTGCCAGCAGCTTGCAGGGGGATACCTACGAGCAGTACTTC. Its protein product is CASSLQGDTYEQYF.

The chain couples TRBV7-8 to TRBJ1-1, with 12 bases matching TRBD1. The CDR3 is 17 residues long. The germline CDR1 and CDR2 sequences are SGHVS and FQNEAQ. Losses at the gene ends were 5 bases for V and 1 base for J; bases not matched to a gene: 8. The CDR3 bases are TGTGCCAGCAGCCTCAGGGACAGGGGGCGAGGGAACACTGAAGCTTTCTTT. The encoded protein is CASSLRDRGRGNTEAFF.

The rearrangement links TRBV7-9 to TRBJ2-5; the D is unclear. Germline CDR1 reads SEHNR; CDR2 reads FQNEAQ (reference sequence). V was shortened by 0 bases and J by 5 bases, with 7 bases between the two germline ends. The CDR3 contains 13 residues. CDR3 in amino acids: CASSLALRETQYF. Written as DNA, the CDR3 is TGTGCCAGCAGCTTAGCATTGAGGGAGACCCAGTACTTC.

The chain has TRBV6-5 and TRBJ1-2; the D gene is possibly TRBD1 (6 bases). The CDR3 consists of 14 residues. The V gene lost 0 bases and the J gene lost 8 bases, with 13 bases spanning the gap. CDR1 MNHEY and CDR2 SVGAGI come from the germline V gene. CDR3 DNA: TGTGCCAGCAGTTACTCGAGGGGGATCAGCGGCTACACCTTC. As protein: CASSYSRGISGYTF.

This chain links TRBV7-9 with TRBJ1-4; 7 nucleotides agree with TRBD1. V lost 5 bases to trimming and J lost 7 bases; unmatched junction nucleotides: 10. The CDR3 runs to 15 residues. Germline V CDR1 and CDR2: SEHNR, FQNEAQ (reference sequence). This CDR3 reads CASSLARQGTEKLFF. CDR3 DNA sequence: TGTGCCAGCAGCCTCGCCCGACAGGGAACTGAAAAACTGTTTTTT.

J is TRBJ2-3 and V is TRBV9; 7 bases agree with TRBD2. With V trimmed by 5 bases and J by 1 base, 4 bases remained unmatched. The germline CDR1 and CDR2 sequences are SGDLS and YYNGEE. The CDR3 contains 14 residues. CDR3 DNA: TGTGCCAGCAGGGAGGGACTACGCACAGATACGCAGTATTTT. Its translation: CASREGLRTDTQYF.

The V call is TRBV7-9, the J call TRBJ1-4; D is perhaps TRBD1 (5 bases). CDR1 SEHNR and CDR2 FQNEAQ come from the germline V gene (reference sequence). V was clipped by 5 bases and J by 4 bases, with 11 bases between them. CDR3 length: 14 amino acids. CDR3 in amino acids: CASSRPGHNEKLFF. The DNA for the CDR3 is TGTGCCAGCAGCCGCCCCGGACATAATGAAAAACTGTTTTTT.

The V gene is TRBV29-1, the J gene TRBJ2-1, with TRBD2 matching 7 bases. The junction had 12 bases not matched to a gene; V was cut back by 6 bases and J by 4 bases. This CDR3 region has 15 residues. CDR1 and CDR2 from the germline V gene are SQVTM and ANQGSEA. The CDR3 region is CSVAINLAAYNEQFF. CDR3 sequence (DNA): TGCAGCGTAGCGATAAACCTAGCGGCATACAATGAGCAGTTCTTC.

V and J are TRBV28 and TRBJ2-4; a weak D match, TRBD2 (5 bases). Trimming removed 6 bases from V and 10 bases from J, with 19 bases in between. The CDR3 is 14 amino acids. Germline V gene lookup returns CDR1 MDHEN and CDR2 SYDVKM. Written as DNA, the CDR3 is TGTGCCAGCAGCCTATCCAGCGGCGCGAAAATTCAGTACTTC. Translation gives CASSLSSGAKIQYF.

The chain links TRBV9 to TRBJ1-2; 10 bases fit TRBD1. This CDR3 has 17 amino acids. The J segment lost 2 bases and the V segment lost 2 bases, leaving 9 bases of the junction unmatched. Germline CDR1 and CDR2: SGDLS and YYNGEE. The CDR3 DNA reads TGTGCCAGCAGCGTTGGGACAGGGGTCCTGGCCAACTATGGCTACACCTTC. It specifies CASSVGTGVLANYGYTF.

The J gene is TRBJ2-6, the V gene TRBV7-9, with 7 bases identical to TRBD1. This CDR3 comprises 16 residues. The germline gives CDR1 SEHNR, CDR2 FQNEAQ (reference sequence). Trimming cost V 3 bases and J 2 bases; bases outside gene matches: 4. CDR3 sequence reads: CASSFWQGAGANVLTF. The CDR3 DNA follows: TGTGCCAGCAGCTTCTGGCAGGGGGCTGGGGCCAACGTCCTGACTTTC.

This chain links TRBV2 with TRBJ1-6; perhaps TRBD1 as D (6 bases). CDR1 is SNHLY, CDR2 FYNNEI, per germline. V lost 2 bases, J lost 9 bases, and 14 bases lay in between. The CDR3 has 15 residues. The CDR3 loop reads CASSESAGVGSPLHF. The CDR3 DNA follows: TGTGCCAGCAGTGAATCGGCAGGGGTTGGTTCACCCCTCCACTTT.

J is TRBJ1-5 and V is TRBV3-1 (or the pseudogene TRBV3-2), with 8 bases aligning to TRBD1. This CDR3 region has 17 residues. The germline V gene encodes CDR1 LGHDT and CDR2 YNNKEL (reference sequence). Trimming removed 2 bases from V and 4 bases from J; junction bases left unmatched: 10. CDR3 loop: CASSQSDRGPYNQPQHF. CDR3 bases: TGTGCCAGCAGCCAATCCGACAGGGGTCCTTATAATCAGCCCCAGCATTTT.